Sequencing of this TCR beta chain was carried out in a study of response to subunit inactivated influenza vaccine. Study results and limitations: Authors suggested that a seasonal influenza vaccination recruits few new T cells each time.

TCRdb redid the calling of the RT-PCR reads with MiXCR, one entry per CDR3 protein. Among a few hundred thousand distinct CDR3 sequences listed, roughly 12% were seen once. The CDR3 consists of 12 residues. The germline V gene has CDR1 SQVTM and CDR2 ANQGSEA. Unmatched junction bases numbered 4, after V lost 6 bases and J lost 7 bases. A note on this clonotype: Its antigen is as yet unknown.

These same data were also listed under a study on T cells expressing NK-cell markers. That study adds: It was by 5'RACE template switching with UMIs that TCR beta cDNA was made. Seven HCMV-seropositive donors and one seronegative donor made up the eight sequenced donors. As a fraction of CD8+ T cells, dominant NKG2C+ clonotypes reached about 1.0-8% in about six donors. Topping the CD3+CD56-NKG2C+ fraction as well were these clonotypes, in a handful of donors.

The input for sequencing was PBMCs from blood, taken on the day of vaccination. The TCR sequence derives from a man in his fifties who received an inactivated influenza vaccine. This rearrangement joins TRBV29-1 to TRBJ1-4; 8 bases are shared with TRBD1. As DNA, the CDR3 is TGCAGCGTCAGGGGGCACGGTGAAAAACTGTTTTTT. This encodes CSVRGHGEKLFF.